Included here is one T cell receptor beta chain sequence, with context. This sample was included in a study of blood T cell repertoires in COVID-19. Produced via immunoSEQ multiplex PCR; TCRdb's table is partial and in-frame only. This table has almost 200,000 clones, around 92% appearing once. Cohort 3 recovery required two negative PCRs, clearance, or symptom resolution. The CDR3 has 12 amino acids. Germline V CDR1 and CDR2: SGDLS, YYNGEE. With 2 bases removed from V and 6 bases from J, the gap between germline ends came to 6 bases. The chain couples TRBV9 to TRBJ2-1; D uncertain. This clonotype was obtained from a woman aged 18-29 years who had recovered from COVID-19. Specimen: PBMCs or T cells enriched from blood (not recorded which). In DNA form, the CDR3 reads TGTGCCAGCAGCGTTACGGTCAATGAGCAGTTCTTC. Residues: CASSVTVNEQFF.